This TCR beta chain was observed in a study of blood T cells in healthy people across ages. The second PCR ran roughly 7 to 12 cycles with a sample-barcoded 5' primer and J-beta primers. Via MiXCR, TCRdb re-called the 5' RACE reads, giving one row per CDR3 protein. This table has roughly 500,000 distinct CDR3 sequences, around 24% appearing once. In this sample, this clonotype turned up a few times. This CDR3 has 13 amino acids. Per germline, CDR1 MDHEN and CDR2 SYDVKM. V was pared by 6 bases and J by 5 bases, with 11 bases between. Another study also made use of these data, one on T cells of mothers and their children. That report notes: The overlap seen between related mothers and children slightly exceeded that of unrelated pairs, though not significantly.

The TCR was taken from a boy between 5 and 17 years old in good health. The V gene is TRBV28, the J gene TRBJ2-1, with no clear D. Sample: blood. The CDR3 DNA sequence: TGTGCCAGCAGCCCCGACGTCGACAATGAGCAGTTCTTC. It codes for CASSPDVDNEQFF.